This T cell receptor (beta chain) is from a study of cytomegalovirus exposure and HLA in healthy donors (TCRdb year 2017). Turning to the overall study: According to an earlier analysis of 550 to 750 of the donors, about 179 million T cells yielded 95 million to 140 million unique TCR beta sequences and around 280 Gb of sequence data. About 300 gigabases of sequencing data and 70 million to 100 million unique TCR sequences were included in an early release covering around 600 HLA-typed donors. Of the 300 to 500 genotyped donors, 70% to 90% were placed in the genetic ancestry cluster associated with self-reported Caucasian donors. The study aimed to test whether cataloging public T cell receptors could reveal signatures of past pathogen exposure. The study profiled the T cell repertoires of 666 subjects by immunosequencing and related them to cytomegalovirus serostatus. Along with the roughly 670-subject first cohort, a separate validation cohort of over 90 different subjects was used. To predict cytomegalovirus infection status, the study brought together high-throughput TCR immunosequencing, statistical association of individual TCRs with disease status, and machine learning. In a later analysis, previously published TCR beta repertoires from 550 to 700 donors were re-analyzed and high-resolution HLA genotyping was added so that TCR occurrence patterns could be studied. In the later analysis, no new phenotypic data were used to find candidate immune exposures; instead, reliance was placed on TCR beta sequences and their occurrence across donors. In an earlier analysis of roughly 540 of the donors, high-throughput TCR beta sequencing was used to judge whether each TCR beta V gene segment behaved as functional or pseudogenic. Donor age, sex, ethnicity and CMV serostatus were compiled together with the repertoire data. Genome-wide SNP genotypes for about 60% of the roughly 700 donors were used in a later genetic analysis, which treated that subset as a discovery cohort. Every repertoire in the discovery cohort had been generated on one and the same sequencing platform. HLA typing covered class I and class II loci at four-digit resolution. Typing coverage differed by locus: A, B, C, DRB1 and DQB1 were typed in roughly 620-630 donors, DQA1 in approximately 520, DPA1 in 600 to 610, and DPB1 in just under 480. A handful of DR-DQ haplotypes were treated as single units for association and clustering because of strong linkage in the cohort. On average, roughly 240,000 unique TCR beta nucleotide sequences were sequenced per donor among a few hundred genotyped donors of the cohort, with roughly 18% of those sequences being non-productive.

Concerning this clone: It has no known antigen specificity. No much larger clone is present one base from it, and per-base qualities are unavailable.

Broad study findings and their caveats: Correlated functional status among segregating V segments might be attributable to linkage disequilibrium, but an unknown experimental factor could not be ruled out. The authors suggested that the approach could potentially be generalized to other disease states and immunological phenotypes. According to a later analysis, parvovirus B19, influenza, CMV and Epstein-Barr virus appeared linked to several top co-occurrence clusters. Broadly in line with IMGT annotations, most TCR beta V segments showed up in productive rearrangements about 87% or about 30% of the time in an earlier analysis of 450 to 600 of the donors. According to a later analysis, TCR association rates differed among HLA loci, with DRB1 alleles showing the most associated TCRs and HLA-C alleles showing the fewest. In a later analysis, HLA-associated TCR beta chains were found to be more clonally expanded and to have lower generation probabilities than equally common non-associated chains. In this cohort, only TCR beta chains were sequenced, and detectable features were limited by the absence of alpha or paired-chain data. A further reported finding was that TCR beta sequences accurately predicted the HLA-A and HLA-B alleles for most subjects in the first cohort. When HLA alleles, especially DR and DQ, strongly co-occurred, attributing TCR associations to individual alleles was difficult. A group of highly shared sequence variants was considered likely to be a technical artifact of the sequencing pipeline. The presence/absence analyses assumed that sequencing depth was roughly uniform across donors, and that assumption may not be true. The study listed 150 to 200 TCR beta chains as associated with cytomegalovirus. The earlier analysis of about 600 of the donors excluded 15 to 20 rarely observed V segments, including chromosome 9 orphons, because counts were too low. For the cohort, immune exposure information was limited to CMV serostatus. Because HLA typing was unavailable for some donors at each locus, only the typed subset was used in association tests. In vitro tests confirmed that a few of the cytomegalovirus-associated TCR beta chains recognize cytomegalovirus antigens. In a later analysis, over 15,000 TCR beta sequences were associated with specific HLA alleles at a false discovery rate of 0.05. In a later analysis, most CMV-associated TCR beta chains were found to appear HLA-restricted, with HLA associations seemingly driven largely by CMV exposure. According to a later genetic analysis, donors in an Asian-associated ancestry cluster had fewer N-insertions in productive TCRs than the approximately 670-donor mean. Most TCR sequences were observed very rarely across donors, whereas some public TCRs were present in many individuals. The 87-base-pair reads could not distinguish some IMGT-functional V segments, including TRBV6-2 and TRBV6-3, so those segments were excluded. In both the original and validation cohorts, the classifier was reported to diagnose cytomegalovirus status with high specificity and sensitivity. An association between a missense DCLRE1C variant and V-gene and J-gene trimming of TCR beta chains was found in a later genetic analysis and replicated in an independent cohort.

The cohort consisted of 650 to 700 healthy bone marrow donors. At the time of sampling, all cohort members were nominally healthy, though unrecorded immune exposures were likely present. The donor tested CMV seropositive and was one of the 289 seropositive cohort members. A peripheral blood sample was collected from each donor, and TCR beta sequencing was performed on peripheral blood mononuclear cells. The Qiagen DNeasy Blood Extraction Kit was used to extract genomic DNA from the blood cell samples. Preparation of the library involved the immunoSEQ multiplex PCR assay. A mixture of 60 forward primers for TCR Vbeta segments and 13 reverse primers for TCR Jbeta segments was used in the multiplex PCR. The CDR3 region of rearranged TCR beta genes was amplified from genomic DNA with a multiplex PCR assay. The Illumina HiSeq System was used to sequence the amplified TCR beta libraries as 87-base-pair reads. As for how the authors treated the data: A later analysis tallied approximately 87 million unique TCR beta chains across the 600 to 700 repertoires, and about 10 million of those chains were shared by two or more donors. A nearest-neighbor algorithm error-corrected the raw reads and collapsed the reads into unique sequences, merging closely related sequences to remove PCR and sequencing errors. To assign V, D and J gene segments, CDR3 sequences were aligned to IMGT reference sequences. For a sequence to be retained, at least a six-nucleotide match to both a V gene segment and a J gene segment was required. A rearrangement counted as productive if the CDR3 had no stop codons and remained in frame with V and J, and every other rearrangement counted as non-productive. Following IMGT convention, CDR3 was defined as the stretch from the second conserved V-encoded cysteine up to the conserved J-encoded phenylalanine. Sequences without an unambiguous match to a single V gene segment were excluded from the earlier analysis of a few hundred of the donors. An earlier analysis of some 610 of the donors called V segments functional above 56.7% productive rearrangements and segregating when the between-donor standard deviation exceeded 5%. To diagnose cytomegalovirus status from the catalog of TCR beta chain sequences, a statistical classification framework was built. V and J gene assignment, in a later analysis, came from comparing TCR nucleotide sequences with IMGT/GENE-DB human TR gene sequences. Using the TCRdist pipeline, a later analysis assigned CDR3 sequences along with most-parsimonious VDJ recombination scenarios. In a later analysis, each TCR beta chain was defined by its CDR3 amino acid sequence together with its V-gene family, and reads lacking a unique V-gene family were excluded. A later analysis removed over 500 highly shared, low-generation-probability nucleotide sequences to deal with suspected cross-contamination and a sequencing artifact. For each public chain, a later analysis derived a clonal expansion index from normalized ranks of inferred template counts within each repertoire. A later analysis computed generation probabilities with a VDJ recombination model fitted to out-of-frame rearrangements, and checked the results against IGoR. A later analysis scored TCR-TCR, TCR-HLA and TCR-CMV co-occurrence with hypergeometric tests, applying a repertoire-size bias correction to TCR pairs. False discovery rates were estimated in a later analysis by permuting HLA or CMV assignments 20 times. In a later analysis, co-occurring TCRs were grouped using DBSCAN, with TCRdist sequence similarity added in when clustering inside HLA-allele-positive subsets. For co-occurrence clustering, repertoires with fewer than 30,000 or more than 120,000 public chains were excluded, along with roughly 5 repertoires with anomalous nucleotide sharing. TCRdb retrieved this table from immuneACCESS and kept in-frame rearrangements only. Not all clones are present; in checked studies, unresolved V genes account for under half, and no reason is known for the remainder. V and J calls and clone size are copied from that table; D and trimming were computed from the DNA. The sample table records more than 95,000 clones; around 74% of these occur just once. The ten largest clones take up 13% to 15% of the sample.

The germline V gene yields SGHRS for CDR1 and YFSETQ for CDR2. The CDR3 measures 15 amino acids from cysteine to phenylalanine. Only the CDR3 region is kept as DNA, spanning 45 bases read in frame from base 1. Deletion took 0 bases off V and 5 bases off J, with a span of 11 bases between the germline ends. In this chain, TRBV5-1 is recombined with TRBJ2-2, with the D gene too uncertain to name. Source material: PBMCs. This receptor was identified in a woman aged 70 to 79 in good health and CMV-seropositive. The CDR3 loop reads CASSLADSRTGELFF. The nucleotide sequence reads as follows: TGCGCCAGCAGCTTGGCCGACTCAAGGACCGGGGAGCTGTTTTTT.